These 8 T cell receptor beta chains share one sample of origin, sequenced in a study of cytomegalovirus exposure and HLA in healthy donors. Clones were sequenced by immunoSEQ multiplex PCR, and TCRdb holds only the in-frame ones, with some missing. The sample has about 260,000 clones, roughly 91% seen once. The source material was PBMCs. Receptors were obtained from a woman aged 30 to 39 in good health and CMV-seronegative.

This sequence joins TRBV5-1 and TRBJ2-3; TRBD2 is a possible D gene (5 bases). Trimming removed 1 base at V and 6 bases at J, with 12 bases between. The CDR3 spans 14 residues. Germline CDR1 SGHRS, CDR2 YFSETQ. This CDR3 reads CASSLRLARDTQYF. The CDR3 DNA reads TGCGCCAGCAGCTTGAGGCTAGCTAGGGATACGCAGTATTTT.

The genes are TRBV7-2 and TRBJ2-1; TRBD2 might be the D (6 bases). The ends were cut back, 2 bases at V and 0 bases at J, with 11 bases in the middle. The CDR3 contains 16 residues. In germline, CDR1 is SGHTA, CDR2 FQGNSA. The CDR3, as DNA: TGTGCCAGCAGCTTATCCGGGGGAGTCTCCTACAATGAGCAGTTCTTC. This translates into CASSLSGGVSYNEQFF.

The rearrangement links TRBV30 to TRBJ2-2, with D uncertain. V lost 8 bases and J lost 5, with 9 bases in between. Germline-derived CDR1 and CDR2 are GTSNPN and SVGIG (reference sequence). The CDR3 totals 11 residues. The CDR3 here is CAIAVTGELFF. CDR3 DNA: TGTGCCATAGCCGTTACCGGGGAGCTGTTTTTT.

This clone was seen only once. The chain has TRBV9 and TRBJ2-7, with a possible D match to TRBD1 (5 bases). This CDR3 region has 14 residues. V was shortened by 2 bases and J by 2 bases, with 11 bases between the two germline ends. In germline, CDR1 is SGDLS, CDR2 YYNGEE. CDR3 sequence reads: CASSVSTDPYEQYF. The CDR3 DNA reads as TGTGCCAGCAGCGTCTCGACAGACCCCTACGAGCAGTACTTC.

This chain links TRBV6-5 with TRBJ2-5; 7 bases are shared with TRBD2. The germline CDR1 and CDR2 sequences are MNHEY and SVGAGI. The ends lost 7 bases at V and 4 bases at J; junction bases unmatched: 12. The CDR3 extends over 15 amino acids. The CDR3 coding sequence is TGTGCCAGCAAAACCGGGGGGAGTCGTGGAGAGACCCAGTACTTC. Amino acids: CASKTGGSRGETQYF.

The chain employs TRBV28 and TRBJ2-1; 7 nucleotides line up with TRBD1. Trimming removed 5 bases from V and 3 bases from J; junction bases left unmatched: 7. The germline V gene has CDR1 MDHEN and CDR2 SYDVKM. The CDR3 runs 15 residues. CDR3 region: CASSIGQEHYNEQFF. CDR3 coding DNA: TGTGCCAGCAGTATAGGACAGGAGCACTACAATGAGCAGTTCTTC.

The chain recombines TRBV27 with TRBJ2-1; 16 bases match TRBD2. CDR1 is MNHEY and CDR2 is SMNVEV in the germline V gene (reference sequence). With V trimmed by 5 bases and J by 7 bases, 11 bases remained unmatched. This CDR3 is 18 amino acids long. The chain's CDR3 is CASSPGLAGGPGRNEQFF. The CDR3, as DNA: TGTGCCAGCAGTCCGGGACTAGCGGGAGGGCCAGGGCGTAATGAGCAGTTCTTC.

The J gene is TRBJ2-1, the V gene TRBV5-1; the match to TRBD2 covers 14 bases. The J segment lost 8 bases and the V segment lost 4 bases, leaving 5 bases of the junction unmatched. CDR3 length equals 15 residues. From germline, CDR1 is SGHRS and CDR2 YFSETQ. The CDR3 coding sequence is TGCGCCAGCAGCCAAGGGACTAGCGGGAGCTATGAGCAGTTCTTC. It codes for CASSQGTSGSYEQFF.